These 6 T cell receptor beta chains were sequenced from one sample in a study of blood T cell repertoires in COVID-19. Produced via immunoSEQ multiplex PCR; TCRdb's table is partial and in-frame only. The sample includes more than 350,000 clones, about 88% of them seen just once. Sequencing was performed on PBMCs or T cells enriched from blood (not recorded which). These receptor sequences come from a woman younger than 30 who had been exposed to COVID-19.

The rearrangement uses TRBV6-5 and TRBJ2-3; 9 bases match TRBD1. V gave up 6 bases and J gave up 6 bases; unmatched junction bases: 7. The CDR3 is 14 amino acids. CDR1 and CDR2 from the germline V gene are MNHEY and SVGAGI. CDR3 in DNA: TGTGCCAGCAGGGAGGACAGGGGAACGGATACGCAGTATTTT. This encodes CASREDRGTDTQYF.

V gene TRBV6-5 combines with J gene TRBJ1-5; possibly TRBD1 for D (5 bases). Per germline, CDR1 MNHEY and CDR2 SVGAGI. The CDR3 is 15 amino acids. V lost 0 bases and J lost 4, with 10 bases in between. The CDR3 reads CASSYSRQQNQPQHF. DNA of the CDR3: TGTGCCAGCAGTTACTCTCGACAGCAAAATCAGCCCCAGCATTTT.

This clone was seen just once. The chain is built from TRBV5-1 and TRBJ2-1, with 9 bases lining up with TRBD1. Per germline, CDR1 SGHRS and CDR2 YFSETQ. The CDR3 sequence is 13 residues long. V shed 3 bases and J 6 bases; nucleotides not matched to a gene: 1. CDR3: CASSWGQGNEQFF. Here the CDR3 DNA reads TGCGCCAGCAGCTGGGGACAGGGCAATGAGCAGTTCTTC.

The CDR3 protein is CASSIGAGTVTDKAYEQYF. The DNA for the CDR3 is TGTGCCAGTAGTATAGGCGCGGGGACAGTTACGGACAAAGCTTACGAGCAGTACTTC. The chain couples TRBV19 to TRBJ2-7; D is perhaps TRBD1 (7 bases). V was pared by 1 base and J by 4 bases, with 26 bases between. Germline assignment: CDR1 LNHDA and CDR2 SQIVND (reference sequence). This CDR3 is built from 19 residues.

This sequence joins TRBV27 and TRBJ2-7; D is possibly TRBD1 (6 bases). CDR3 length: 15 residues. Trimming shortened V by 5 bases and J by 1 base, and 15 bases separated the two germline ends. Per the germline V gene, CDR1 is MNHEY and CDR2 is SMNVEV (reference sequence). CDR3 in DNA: TGTGCCAGCAGTATCTCAGGGGATGGGTCCTACGAGCAGTACTTC. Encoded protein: CASSISGDGSYEQYF.

CDR3 in DNA: TGCGCCAGCAGCCAAAGTCGGGGAGGGTCCTACAATGAGCAGTTCTTC. The encoded protein is CASSQSRGGSYNEQFF. The chain employs TRBV4-1 and TRBJ2-1, with 7 bases fitting TRBD2. The CDR3 contains 16 residues. The germline CDR1 and CDR2 sequences are MGHRA and YSYEKL. With 2 bases clipped from V and 1 base from J, the junction kept 5 bases outside the gene matches.